This TCR beta chain was identified during a study of T cell repertoires in cytomegalovirus infection. For the study at large: Researchers turned to recently identified HLA-C-restricted CMV epitopes as well as well-studied HLA-B-restricted ones. Signatures in public TCR beta sequences pointed to both CMV infection and matching HLA type.

Comment on this clonotype: Its specificity is not known.

TCRdb processed the reads anew with MiXCR; each CDR3 protein has one entry. The sample has 700,000 to 850,000 distinct CDR3 sequences; about 30% are singletons. The CDR3 has 15 residues. V lost 5 bases and J 7 bases, leaving 19 bases between the germline ends. The germline gives CDR1 SGHRS, CDR2 YFSETQ. The clonotype was recovered from a human donor in good health (CMV status not recorded). Some clones in this sample may be carry-over from other donors' samples. The sample here was cultured CD8+ T cells from PBMCs, taken from culture after CMV antigen stimulation. The J gene is TRBJ1-5, the V gene TRBV5-1, with a weak D call TRBD1 (6 bases). The CDR3 region has the DNA TGCGCCAGCAGTCGGGCGGGGGGCTCAGGCCAGCCCCAGCATTTT. Protein: CASSRAGGSGQPQHF.